The present T cell receptor beta chain was sequenced within a study of Graves' ophthalmopathy and Graves' hyperthyroidism. This clonotype was detected many times. Trimming took 5 bases from V and 5 from J, leaving 9 bases between them. CDR1 is SGHAT, CDR2 FQNNGV, per germline. This CDR3 contains 12 residues. Amplified TCR beta CDR3 regions were obtained using RNA transcripts as template. Scientists carried out first-round RT-PCR using HTBI primers and then a second-round multiplex PCR. TCRdb called the multiplex PCR reads again in MiXCR, with one record for every CDR3 protein. Of 340,000 or so distinct CDR3 sequences listed, about a sixth are singletons. In this cohort, patients with other autoimmune diseases, uncontrolled infections, pregnancy or lactation were excluded. The diagnosis was founded upon clinical symptoms, serum thyroxine, TRAb, thyroid ultrasound and orbital computed tomography.

The chain links TRBV11-2 to TRBJ2-5; D remains unclear. Sequences were obtained from peripheral blood. The receptor was isolated from an adult man with Graves' ophthalmopathy. As DNA, the CDR3 is TGTGCCAGCAGCGCAGTCCGTGAGACCCAGTACTTC. It codes for CASSAVRETQYF.